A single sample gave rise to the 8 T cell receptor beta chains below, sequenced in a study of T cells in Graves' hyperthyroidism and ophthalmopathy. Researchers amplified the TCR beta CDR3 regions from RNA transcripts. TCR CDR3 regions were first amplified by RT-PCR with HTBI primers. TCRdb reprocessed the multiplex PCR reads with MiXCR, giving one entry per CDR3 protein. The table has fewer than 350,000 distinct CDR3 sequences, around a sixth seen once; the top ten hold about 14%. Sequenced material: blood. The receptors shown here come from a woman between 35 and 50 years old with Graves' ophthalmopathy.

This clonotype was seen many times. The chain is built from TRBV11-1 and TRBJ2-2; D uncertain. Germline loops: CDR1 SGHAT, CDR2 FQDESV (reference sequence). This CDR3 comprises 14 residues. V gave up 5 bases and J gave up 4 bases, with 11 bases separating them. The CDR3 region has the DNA TGTGCCAGCAGCCCGCCCAGAGCCACCGGGGAGCTGTTTTTT. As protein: CASSPPRATGELFF.

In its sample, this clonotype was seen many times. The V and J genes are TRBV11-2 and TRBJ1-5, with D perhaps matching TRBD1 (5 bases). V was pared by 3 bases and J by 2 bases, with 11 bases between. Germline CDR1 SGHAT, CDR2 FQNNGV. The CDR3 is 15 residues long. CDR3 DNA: TGTGCCAGCAGCTTCCCACGGGGGGGCAATCAGCCCCAGCATTTT. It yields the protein CASSFPRGGNQPQHF.

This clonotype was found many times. This CDR3 is CASSPQRTEAFF. The CDR3 DNA reads TGTGCCAGCAGTCCCCAGAGGACTGAAGCTTTCTTT. The V gene is TRBV12-3 or TRBV12-4, the J gene TRBJ1-1; D is uncertain. Trimming shortened V by 5 bases and J by 5 bases, and 9 bases separated the two germline ends. This CDR3 has 12 residues.

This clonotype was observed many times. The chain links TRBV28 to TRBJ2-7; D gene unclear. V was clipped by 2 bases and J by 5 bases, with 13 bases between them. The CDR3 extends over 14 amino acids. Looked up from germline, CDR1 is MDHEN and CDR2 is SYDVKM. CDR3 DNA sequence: TGTGCCAGCAGTTTAGAGGCCAATCCCCACGAGCAGTACTTC. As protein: CASSLEANPHEQYF.

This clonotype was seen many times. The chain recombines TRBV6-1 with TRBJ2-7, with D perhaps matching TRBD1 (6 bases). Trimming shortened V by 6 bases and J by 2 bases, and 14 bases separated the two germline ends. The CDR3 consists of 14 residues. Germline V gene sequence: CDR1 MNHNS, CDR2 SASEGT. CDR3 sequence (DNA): TGTGCCAGCAGCGCCCGGGACAAGGCCTACGAGCAGTACTTC. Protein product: CASSARDKAYEQYF.

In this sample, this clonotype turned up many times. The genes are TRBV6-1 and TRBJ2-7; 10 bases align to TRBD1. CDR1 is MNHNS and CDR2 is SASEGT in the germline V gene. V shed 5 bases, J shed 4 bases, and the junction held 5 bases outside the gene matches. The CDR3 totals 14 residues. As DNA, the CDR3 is TGTGCCAGCAGTCCGACAGGGGGCCGGTACGAGCAGTACTTC. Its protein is CASSPTGGRYEQYF.

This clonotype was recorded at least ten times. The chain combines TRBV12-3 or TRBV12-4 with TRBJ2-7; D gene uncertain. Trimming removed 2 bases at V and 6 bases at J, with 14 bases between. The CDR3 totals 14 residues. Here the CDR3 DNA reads TGTGCCAGCAGTTTATTCAAGGGATGGAGCGAGCAGTACTTC. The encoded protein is CASSLFKGWSEQYF.

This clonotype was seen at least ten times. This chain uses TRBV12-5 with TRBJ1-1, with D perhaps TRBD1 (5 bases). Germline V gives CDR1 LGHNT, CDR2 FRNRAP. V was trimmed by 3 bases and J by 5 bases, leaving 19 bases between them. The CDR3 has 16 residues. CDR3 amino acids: CASGLYLGGGWTEAFF. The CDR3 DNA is TGTGCTAGTGGTTTATACCTGGGGGGTGGGTGGACTGAAGCTTTCTTT.